This TCR beta chain was found in a study of T cells in Graves' hyperthyroidism and ophthalmopathy. The germline V gene has CDR1 SQVTM and CDR2 ANQGSEA. This CDR3 has 13 residues. V gave up 7 bases and J gave up 2 bases, with 15 bases separating them. When ophthalmopathy did not progress within 18 months, Graves' hyperthyroidism was considered stable. Participants, patients aged 18 to 65, had newly diagnosed hyperthyroidism with a duration under 2 months. Those patients with uncontrolled infection, other autoimmune disease, pregnancy or lactation were excluded. Diagnoses rested on clinical symptoms, serum thyroxine and TRAb, thyroid ultrasound and orbital computed tomography. This clonotype was picked up many times. RNA transcripts provided the source from which TCR beta CDR3 regions were amplified. TCR CDR3 underwent first-round RT-PCR with the HTBI primer set. Using its own MiXCR run on the multiplex PCR reads, TCRdb lists one record per CDR3 protein. The profile covers around 300,000 distinct CDR3 sequences, with roughly an eighth appearing a single time and 6.5% to 10% taken by the ten largest.

The chain recombines TRBV29-1 with TRBJ2-7; tentatively, D is TRBD1 (5 bases). Sequences were obtained from blood. The sequence was collected from a woman aged 40 to 55 with Graves' hyperthyroidism. The CDR3 DNA sequence: TGCAGCGCCCGCCTCACAGGACCCTACGAGCAGTACTTC. This sequence encodes CSARLTGPYEQYF.